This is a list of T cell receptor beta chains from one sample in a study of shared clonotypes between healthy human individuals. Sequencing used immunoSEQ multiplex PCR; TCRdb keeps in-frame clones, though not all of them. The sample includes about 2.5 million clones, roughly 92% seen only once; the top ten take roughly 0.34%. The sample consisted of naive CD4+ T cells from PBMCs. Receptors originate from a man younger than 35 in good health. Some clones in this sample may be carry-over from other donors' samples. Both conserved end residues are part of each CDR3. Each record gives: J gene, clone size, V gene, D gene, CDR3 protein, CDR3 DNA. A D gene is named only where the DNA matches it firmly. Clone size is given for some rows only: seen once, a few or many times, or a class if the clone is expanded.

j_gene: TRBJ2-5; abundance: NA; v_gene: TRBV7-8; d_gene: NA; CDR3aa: CASSLEGLYETQYF; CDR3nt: TGTGCCAGCAGCTTAGAGGGTCTTTATGAGACCCAGTACTTC
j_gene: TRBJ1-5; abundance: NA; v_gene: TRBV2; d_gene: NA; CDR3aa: CASSPGQTAKRGNQPQHF; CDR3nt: TGTGCCAGCAGTCCCGGACAGACCGCCAAACGAGGCAATCAGCCCCAGCATTTT
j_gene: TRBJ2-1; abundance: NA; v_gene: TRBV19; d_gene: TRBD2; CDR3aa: CASSISRSSGRSEQFF; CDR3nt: TGTGCCAGTAGTATTAGCCGGTCTAGCGGGAGAAGTGAGCAGTTCTTC
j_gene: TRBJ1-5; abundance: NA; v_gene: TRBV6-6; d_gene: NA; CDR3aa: CASSYSHSNQPQHF; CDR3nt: TGTGCCAGCAGTTACTCTCATAGCAATCAGCCCCAGCATTTT
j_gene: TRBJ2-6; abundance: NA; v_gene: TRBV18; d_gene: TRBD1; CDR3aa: CASSAGQVSSGANVLTF; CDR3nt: TGTGCCAGCTCAGCGGGACAGGTCTCCTCTGGGGCCAACGTCCTGACTTTC
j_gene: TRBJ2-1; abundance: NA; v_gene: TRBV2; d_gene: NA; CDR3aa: CASSVAHEQFF; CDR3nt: TGTGCCAGCAGTGTCGCCCATGAGCAGTTCTTC
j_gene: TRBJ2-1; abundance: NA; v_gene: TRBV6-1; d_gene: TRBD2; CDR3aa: CASSQAGLVANEQFF; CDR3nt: TGTGCCAGCAGTCAAGCGGGACTAGTGGCCAATGAGCAGTTCTTC
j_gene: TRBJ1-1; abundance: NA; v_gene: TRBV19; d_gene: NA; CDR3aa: CASSRPPLNTEAFF; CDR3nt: TGTGCCAGTAGCCGGCCCCCATTAAACACTGAAGCTTTCTTT
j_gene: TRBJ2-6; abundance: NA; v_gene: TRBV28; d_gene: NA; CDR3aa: CASSLSTGANVLTF; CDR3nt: TGTGCCAGCAGTTTATCAACTGGGGCCAACGTCCTGACTTTC
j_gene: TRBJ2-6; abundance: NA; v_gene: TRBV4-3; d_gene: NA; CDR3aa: CASSQDGKGHSGANVLTF; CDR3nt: TGCGCCAGCAGCCAAGATGGAAAGGGACACTCTGGGGCCAACGTCCTGACTTTC
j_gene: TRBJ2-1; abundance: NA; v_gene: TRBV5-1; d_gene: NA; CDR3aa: CASSLVAGSSYNEQFF; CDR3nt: TGCGCCAGCAGCTTGGTGGCCGGAAGCTCCTACAATGAGCAGTTCTTC
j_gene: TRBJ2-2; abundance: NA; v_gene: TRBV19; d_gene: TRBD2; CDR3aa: CASSIGLASTGELFF; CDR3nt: TGTGCCAGTAGTATCGGACTAGCGTCAACCGGGGAGCTGTTTTTT
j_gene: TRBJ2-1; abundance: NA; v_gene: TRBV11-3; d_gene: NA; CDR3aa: CASSSGLEQFF; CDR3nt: TGTGCCAGCAGCTCGGGCCTTGAACAGTTCTTC
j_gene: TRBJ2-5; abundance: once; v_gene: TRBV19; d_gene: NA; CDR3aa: CASSWTFQETQYF; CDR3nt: TGTGCCAGTAGTTGGACATTCCAAGAGACCCAGTACTTC